This record concerns one TCR beta chain sequence. No fixed cell number was used; all available blood leukocytes supplied DNA. These data are taken from a study of human thymus T cells. Repertoires were generated with immunoSEQ multiplex PCR, while TCRdb's copy carries only in-frame clones and drops some. The sample shows roughly 60,000 clones, roughly 94% of them seen only once. From germline, CDR1 is MDHEN and CDR2 SYDVKM. The CDR3 spans 16 residues. Trimming removed 2 bases from V and 0 bases from J, with 13 bases in between. The sequence was collected from a boy younger than two with a congenital heart defect but otherwise immunologically healthy. The sequenced sample consisted of blood. The chain employs TRBV28 and TRBJ2-5; maybe TRBD2 (5 bases). The CDR3 here is CASSLIAKFHQETQYF. The DNA for the CDR3 is TGTGCCAGCAGTTTAATAGCGAAATTCCACCAAGAGACCCAGTACTTC.